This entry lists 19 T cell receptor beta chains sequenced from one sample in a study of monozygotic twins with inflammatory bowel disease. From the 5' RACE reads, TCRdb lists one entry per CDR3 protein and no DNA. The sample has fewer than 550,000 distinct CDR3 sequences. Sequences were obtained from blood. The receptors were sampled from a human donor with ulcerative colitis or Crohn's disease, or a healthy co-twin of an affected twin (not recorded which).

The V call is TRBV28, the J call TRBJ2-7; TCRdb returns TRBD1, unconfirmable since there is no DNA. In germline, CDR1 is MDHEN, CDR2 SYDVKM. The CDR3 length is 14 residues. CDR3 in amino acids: CASRVRGSRYEQYF. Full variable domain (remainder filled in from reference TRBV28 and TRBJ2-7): DVKVTQSSRYLVKRTGEKVFLECVQDMDHENMFWYRQDPGLGLRLIYFSYDVKMKEKGDIPEGYSVSREKKERFSLILESASTNQTSMYLCASRVRGSRYEQYFGPGTRLTVT.

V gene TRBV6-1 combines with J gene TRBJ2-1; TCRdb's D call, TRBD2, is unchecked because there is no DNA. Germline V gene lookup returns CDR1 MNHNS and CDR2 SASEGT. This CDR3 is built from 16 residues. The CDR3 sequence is CASSPLAGPFTAGWFF.

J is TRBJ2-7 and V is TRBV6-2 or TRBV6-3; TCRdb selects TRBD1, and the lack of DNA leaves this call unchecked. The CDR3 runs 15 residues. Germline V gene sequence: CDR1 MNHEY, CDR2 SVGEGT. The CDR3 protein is CASSNQGTGDYEQYF.

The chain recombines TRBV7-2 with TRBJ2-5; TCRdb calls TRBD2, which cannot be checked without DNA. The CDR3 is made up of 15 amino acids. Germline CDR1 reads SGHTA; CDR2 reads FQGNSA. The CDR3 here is CASSQRQGPQETQYF.

CDR3 residues: CASSISGGITDTQYF. V usage is TRBV3-1 and J usage is TRBJ2-3; TCRdb reports TRBD2, a call that lacks DNA to check it against. Germline V gene sequence: CDR1 LGHDT, CDR2 YNNKEL (reference sequence). This CDR3 spans 15 amino acids.

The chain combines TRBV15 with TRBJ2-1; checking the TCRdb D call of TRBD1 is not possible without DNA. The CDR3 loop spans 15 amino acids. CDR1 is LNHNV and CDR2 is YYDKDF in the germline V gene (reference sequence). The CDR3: CATSRRVAGGNEQFF.

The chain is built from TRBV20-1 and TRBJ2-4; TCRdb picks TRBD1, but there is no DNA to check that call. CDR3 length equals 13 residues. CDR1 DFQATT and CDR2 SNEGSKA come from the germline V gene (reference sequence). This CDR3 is CSAPQVAKNIQYF.

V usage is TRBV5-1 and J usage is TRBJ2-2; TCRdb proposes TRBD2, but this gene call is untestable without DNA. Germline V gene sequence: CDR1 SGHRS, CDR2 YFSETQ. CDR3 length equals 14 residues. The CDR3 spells CASSLGGFTGELFF.

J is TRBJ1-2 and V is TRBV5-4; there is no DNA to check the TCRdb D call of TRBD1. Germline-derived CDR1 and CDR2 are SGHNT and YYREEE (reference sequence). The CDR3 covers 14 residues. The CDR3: CASSLTGVNYGYTF.

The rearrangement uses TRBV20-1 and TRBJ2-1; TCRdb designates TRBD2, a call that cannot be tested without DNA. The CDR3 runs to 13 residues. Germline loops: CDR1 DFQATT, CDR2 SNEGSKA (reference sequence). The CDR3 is CSEGEVSYNEQFF.

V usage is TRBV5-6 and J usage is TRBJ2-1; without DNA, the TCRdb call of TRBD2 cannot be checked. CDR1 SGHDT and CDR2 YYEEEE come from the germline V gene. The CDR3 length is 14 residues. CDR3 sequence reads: CASSFRGPYNEQFF.

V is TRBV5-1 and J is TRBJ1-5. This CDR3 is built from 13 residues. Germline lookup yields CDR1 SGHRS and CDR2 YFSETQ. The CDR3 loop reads CASSMNGNQPQHF.

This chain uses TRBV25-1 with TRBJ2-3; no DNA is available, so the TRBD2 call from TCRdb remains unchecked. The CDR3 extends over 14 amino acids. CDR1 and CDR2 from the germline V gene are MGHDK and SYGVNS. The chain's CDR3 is CASSALSTTDTQYF.

The CDR3 sequence is CASGDSGTEINYGYTF. The rearrangement links TRBV5-1 to TRBJ1-2; TCRdb returns TRBD1, unconfirmable since there is no DNA. The CDR3 totals 16 residues. The V gene's germline CDR1 is SGHRS and CDR2 YFSETQ.

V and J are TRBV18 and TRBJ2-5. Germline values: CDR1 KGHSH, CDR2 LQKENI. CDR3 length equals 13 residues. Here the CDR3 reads CASSPGYQETQYF. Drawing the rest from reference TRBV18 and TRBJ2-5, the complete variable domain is NAGVMQNPRHLVRRRGQEARLRCSPMKGHSHVYWYRQLPEEGLKFMVYLQKENIIDESGMPKERFSAEFPKEGPSILRIQQVVRGDSAAYFCASSPGYQETQYFGPGTRLLVL.

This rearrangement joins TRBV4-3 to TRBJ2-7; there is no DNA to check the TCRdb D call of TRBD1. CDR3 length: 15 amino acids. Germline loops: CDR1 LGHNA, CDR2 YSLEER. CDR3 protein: CASSHRGGGSYEQYF.

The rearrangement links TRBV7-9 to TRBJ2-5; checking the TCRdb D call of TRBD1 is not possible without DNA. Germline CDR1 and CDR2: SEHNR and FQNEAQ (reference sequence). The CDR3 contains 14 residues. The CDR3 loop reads CASSPPNSFETQYF.

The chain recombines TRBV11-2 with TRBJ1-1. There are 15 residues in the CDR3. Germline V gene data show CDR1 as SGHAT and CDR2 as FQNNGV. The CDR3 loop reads CASSLDPSLNTEAFF.

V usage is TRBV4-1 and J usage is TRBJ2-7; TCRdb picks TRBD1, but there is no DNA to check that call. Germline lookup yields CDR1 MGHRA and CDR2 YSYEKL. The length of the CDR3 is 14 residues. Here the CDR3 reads CASSQVDISYEQYF.